The 29 T cell receptor beta chains in this list originate from one sample, sequenced in a study of identical twins. MiXCR, applied by TCRdb to the 5' RACE reads, yields one record per CDR3 protein. This table has under 900,000 distinct CDR3 sequences, around a sixth appearing once. This sample was also put to use in a study of T cells expressing NK-cell markers.

Material for sequencing was PBMCs. These TCRs come from a woman aged 18 to 35 in good health.

In this sample, this clonotype turned up a few times. The gene calls are TRBV9 and TRBJ2-6; D remains ambiguous. Germline lookup yields CDR1 SGDLS and CDR2 YYNGEE. V lost 0 bases and J lost 0, with 7 bases in between. This CDR3 region has 16 residues. The CDR3 reads CASSVGTASGANVLTF. The CDR3 nucleotides read TGTGCCAGCAGCGTAGGGACCGCCTCTGGGGCCAACGTCCTGACTTTC.

The V call is TRBV5-1, the J call TRBJ2-5; 9 bases are shared with TRBD2. Germline-derived CDR1 and CDR2 are SGHRS and YFSETQ. The CDR3 has 15 amino acids. The ends lost 0 bases at V and 5 bases at J; junction bases unmatched: 5. CDR3 DNA sequence: TGCGCCAGCAGCTTGGACGGCGGGGGGGGCGAGACCCAGTACTTC. Translating it yields CASSLDGGGGETQYF. The variable domain in full, completed from reference TRBV5-1 and TRBJ2-5, reads KAGVTQTPRYLIKTRGQQVTLSCSPISGHRSVSWYQQTPGQGLQFLFEYFSETQRNKGNFPGRFSGRQFSNSRSEMNVSTLELGDSALYLCASSLDGGGGETQYFGPGTRLLVL.

The chain carries TRBV5-6 and TRBJ2-3, with D perhaps TRBD1 or TRBD2 (5 bases each). The V and J ends lost 4 bases and 8 bases respectively, with 20 bases between them. CDR3 size: 15 residues. The germline V gene encodes CDR1 SGHDT and CDR2 YYEEEE. The CDR3 DNA sequence: TGTGCCAGCAGCCGCCGGGACCTCCTTCTGTCTACGCAGTATTTT. This codes for CASSRRDLLLSTQYF.

On this clonotype: At one boundary the junction diverges from the germline segment, which might be a read error. The rearrangement joins TRBV12-3 or TRBV12-4 to TRBJ2-6; 9 bases are shared with TRBD1. The CDR3 is made up of 19 amino acids. CDR3 coding DNA: TGTGCCATCAGTTTAGCGCTGGGACAGGGCCTCTCTGGGGCCAACGTCCTGACTTTC. It encodes CAISLALGQGLSGANVLTF.

The chain is built from TRBV6-1 and TRBJ2-1; D uncertain. The CDR3 is made up of 13 amino acids. Trimming shortened V by 8 bases and J by 10 bases, and 18 bases separated the two germline ends. Germline lookup yields CDR1 MNHNS and CDR2 SASEGT. The CDR3 nucleotides are TGTGCCAGCCGCAGGACGGGTGGAAGGGAGCAGTTCTTC. As protein: CASRRTGGREQFF.

This clonotype was counted only a few times. This chain uses TRBV4-3 with TRBJ2-7; no reliable D call. The CDR3 spans 15 residues. Germline V lookup: CDR1 LGHNA, CDR2 YSLEER. V lost 0 bases, J lost 2 bases, and 11 bases lay in between. The CDR3 region has the DNA TGCGCCAGCAGCCAAGATAGTGGGGTTGCCTACGAGCAGTACTTC. This sequence encodes CASSQDSGVAYEQYF.

This clonotype turned up a few times. Written as DNA, the CDR3 is TGTGCCAGCAGCTTAGGGGACAGGCCCGATGGCTACACCTTC. This gives the protein CASSLGDRPDGYTF. This chain connects TRBV7-2 to TRBJ1-2, with TRBD1 matching 8 bases. V shed 1 base and J 6 bases; nucleotides not matched to a gene: 4. Germline V CDR1 and CDR2: SGHTA, FQGNSA. The CDR3 extends over 14 amino acids.

The chain carries TRBV2 and TRBJ2-2, with TRBD1 matching 7 bases. Germline V lookup: CDR1 SNHLY, CDR2 FYNNEI. V shed 6 bases, J shed 7 bases, and the junction held 2 bases outside the gene matches. This CDR3 comprises 12 residues. CDR3 protein: CASRQGYGELFF. The CDR3 bases are TGTGCCAGCAGACAGGGGTACGGGGAGCTGTTTTTT.

The chain has TRBV7-9 and TRBJ2-3; D remains unclear. The CDR3 is made up of 11 amino acids. Germline loops: CDR1 SEHNR, CDR2 FQNEAQ (reference sequence). Trimming removed 5 bases from V and 9 bases from J, with 9 bases in between. CDR3 DNA sequence: TGTGCCAGCAGCACGGAAAGAACGCAGTATTTT. This gives the protein CASSTERTQYF.

This clonotype was detected a few times. The CDR3 DNA reads as TGTGCCAGCAGTTACGAGGGCAGGATCACAGATACGCAGTATTTT. Translated: CASSYEGRITDTQYF. The rearrangement uses TRBV6-5 and TRBJ2-3, with TRBD2 as a possible D gene (5 bases). The germline V gene has CDR1 MNHEY and CDR2 SVGAGI. V lost 2 bases and J 2 bases, leaving 11 bases between the germline ends. The CDR3 runs to 15 residues.

This clonotype appeared many times. The chain joins TRBV27 to TRBJ2-7, with 8 positions matching TRBD1. V lost 2 bases to trimming and J lost 4 bases; unmatched junction nucleotides: 4. The length of the CDR3 is 14 residues. Germline CDR1 MNHEY, CDR2 SMNVEV (reference sequence). The CDR3 sequence is CASSLGTGNYEQYF. For the CDR3, the DNA is TGTGCCAGCAGTTTAGGGACAGGAAATTACGAGCAGTACTTC.

The gene calls are TRBV12-3 or TRBV12-4 and TRBJ1-2; D call uncertain. CDR3 size: 12 residues. The V end was cut by 1 base, the J end by 5 bases, with 5 bases between. CDR3: CASSLVLYGYTF. CDR3 coding DNA: TGTGCCAGCAGTTTAGTACTGTATGGCTACACCTTC.

The chain links TRBV20-1 to TRBJ2-5, with D perhaps matching TRBD2 (7 bases). Germline CDR1 and CDR2: DFQATT and SNEGSKA (reference sequence). The CDR3 is made up of 15 amino acids. The V end was cut by 5 bases, the J end by 3 bases, with 19 bases between. CDR3 loop: CSAPRGGGGEETQYF. The DNA of the CDR3 is TGCAGTGCTCCGCGAGGGGGAGGGGGGGAAGAGACCCAGTACTTC.

This clonotype was counted only a few times. V gene TRBV12-3 or TRBV12-4 combines with J gene TRBJ2-1; D is uncertain. Trimming removed 5 bases from V and 4 bases from J, with 15 bases in between. The CDR3 consists of 15 residues. CDR3 residues: CASSQHYTAYNEQFF. Written as DNA, the CDR3 is TGTGCCAGCAGTCAGCACTACACGGCGTACAATGAGCAGTTCTTC.

The chain uses TRBV6-1 and TRBJ2-3, with D maybe TRBD2 (6 bases). Germline V CDR1 and CDR2: MNHNS, SASEGT. The germline V and J ends were trimmed by 6 bases and 1 base, with 11 bases remaining between them. The CDR3 spans 14 residues. The CDR3, as DNA: TGTGCCAGCAGCTCACGACTAGGCACAGATACGCAGTATTTT. It translates to CASSSRLGTDTQYF.

This clonotype was observed a handful of times. V is TRBV12-3 or TRBV12-4 and J is TRBJ2-5; D possibly matches TRBD1 or TRBD2 (6 bases each). V was shortened by 5 bases and J by 12 bases, with 19 bases between the two germline ends. The CDR3 length is 13 residues. The CDR3 spells CASSPGVQRGEYF. The CDR3 DNA reads TGTGCCAGCAGTCCGGGAGTTCAGAGGGGGGAGTACTTC.

The chain links TRBV6-1 to TRBJ2-6; the D gene is possibly TRBD1 (6 bases). V was clipped by 11 bases and J by 0 bases, with 17 bases between them. Germline V gives CDR1 MNHNS, CDR2 SASEGT. CDR3 size: 16 residues. The CDR3 sequence is CAVSSGALSGANVLTF. DNA for the CDR3: TGTGCCGTAAGCTCAGGGGCCCTCTCTGGGGCCAACGTCCTGACTTTC.

The rearrangement joins TRBV27 to TRBJ2-1; 9 nucleotides match TRBD2. Per the germline V gene, CDR1 is MNHEY and CDR2 is SMNVEV (reference sequence). The CDR3 has 16 amino acids. With V trimmed by 2 bases and J by 4 bases, 6 bases remained unmatched. This CDR3 reads CASSLIAGDLYNEQFF. CDR3 coding DNA: TGTGCCAGCAGTTTAATAGCGGGAGACCTATACAATGAGCAGTTCTTC.

The chain has TRBV6-1 and TRBJ2-6; possible D gene TRBD1, 5 bases. This CDR3 region has 14 residues. V dropped 8 bases and J dropped 2 bases, with 10 bases sitting between them. The germline CDR1 and CDR2 sequences are MNHNS and SASEGT. In DNA, the CDR3 is TGTGCCAGCTTCCCGGACACTGGGGCCAACGTCCTGACTTTC. This gives the protein CASFPDTGANVLTF.

This clonotype has just a few counts. The chain employs TRBV12-3 or TRBV12-4 and TRBJ1-2; the D is unclear. Trimming shortened V by 5 bases and J by 7 bases, and 20 bases separated the two germline ends. CDR3 length: 15 amino acids. CDR3 in amino acids: CASSGDRTGSRGYTF. The CDR3 DNA reads as TGTGCCAGCAGTGGGGATCGGACCGGTTCTCGTGGCTACACCTTC.

The V and J genes are TRBV19 and TRBJ1-2, with 8 bases aligning to TRBD1. Germline assignment: CDR1 LNHDA and CDR2 SQIVND (reference sequence). The CDR3 extends over 12 amino acids. Losses at the gene ends were 10 bases for V and 4 bases for J; bases not matched to a gene: 5. The CDR3 sequence is CATWDRPYGYTF. DNA for the CDR3: TGTGCCACCTGGGACAGGCCCTATGGCTACACCTTC.

This rearrangement joins TRBV20-1 to TRBJ2-5, with a possible D match to TRBD1 (6 bases). V lost 8 bases and J 1 base, leaving 14 bases between the germline ends. Germline loops: CDR1 DFQATT, CDR2 SNEGSKA (reference sequence). The CDR3 totals 13 residues. CDR3 sequence: CSKLTGPQETQYF. DNA of the CDR3: TGCAGTAAACTGACAGGACCCCAAGAGACCCAGTACTTC.

CDR3 in amino acids: CASSPNREIAFF. The DNA for the CDR3 is TGTGCCAGCAGCCCCAACAGGGAAATCGCTTTCTTT. The chain employs TRBV16 and TRBJ1-1; D is perhaps TRBD1 (6 bases). V lost 4 bases and J 11 bases, leaving 14 bases between the germline ends. The CDR3 has 12 amino acids. Germline-derived CDR1 and CDR2 are KGHSY and FQNENV. Full variable domain (outside the CDR3, taken from reference TRBV16 and TRBJ1-1): GEEVAQTPKHLVRGEGQKAKLYCAPIKGHSYVFWYQQVLKNEFKFLISFQNENVFDETGMPKERFSAKCLPNSPCSLEIQATKLEDSAVYFCASSPNREIAFFGQGTRLTVV.

The V and J genes are TRBV5-1 and TRBJ2-5, with D possibly TRBD1 on 6 matching bases. Germline V gene lookup returns CDR1 SGHRS and CDR2 YFSETQ. Trimming stripped 4 bases from V and 5 bases from J, with 18 bases between. The CDR3 is 15 residues long. The CDR3, as DNA: TGCGCCAGCAGCAGAGGGACACCAACTGAGGAGACCCAGTACTTC. Its protein product is CASSRGTPTEETQYF.

This clonotype was detected a few times. The chain joins TRBV6-1 to TRBJ1-2, with D hard to call. CDR1 is MNHNS, CDR2 SASEGT, per germline. V was clipped by 5 bases and J by 1 base, with 14 bases between them. This CDR3 is built from 15 residues. The CDR3 DNA reads TGTGCCAGCAGTCCTCCCGACGGTCGTAACTATGGCTACACCTTC. It is translated as CASSPPDGRNYGYTF.

J is TRBJ2-5 and V is TRBV5-1, with no clear D. The CDR3 has 13 residues. V was pared by 3 bases and J by 2 bases, with 8 bases between. CDR1 and CDR2 (germline): SGHRS, YFSETQ. The CDR3 DNA sequence: TGCGCCAGCAGCTCGACTGTTCAAGAGACCCAGTACTTC. The encoded protein is CASSSTVQETQYF.

This clonotype was seen a handful of times. The chain combines TRBV29-1 with TRBJ2-7; D is undetermined. In germline, CDR1 is SQVTM, CDR2 ANQGSEA. The CDR3 is 13 residues long. V lost 0 bases, J lost 6 bases, and 12 bases lay in between. The chain's CDR3 is CSVEESHTGEQYF. The DNA for the CDR3 is TGCAGCGTTGAAGAGTCCCATACCGGCGAGCAGTACTTC.

Many counts were recorded for this clonotype. The chain joins TRBV6-2 or TRBV6-3 to TRBJ2-1; D is unclear. V was trimmed by 0 bases and J by 7 bases, leaving 4 bases between them. Germline V gene lookup returns CDR1 MNHEY and CDR2 SVGEGT. The CDR3 loop spans 12 amino acids. The CDR3 reads CASSYSRNEQFF. CDR3 DNA sequence: TGTGCCAGCAGTTACTCCAGGAATGAGCAGTTCTTC.

The chain is built from TRBV10-3 and TRBJ2-7; the match to TRBD1 covers 8 bases. Germline assignment: CDR1 ENHRY and CDR2 SYGVKD. CDR3 length: 13 residues. V gave up 8 bases and J gave up 2 bases; unmatched junction bases: 5. The CDR3 loop reads CAIPGQGPYEQYF. Here the CDR3 DNA reads TGTGCCATCCCCGGACAGGGACCCTACGAGCAGTACTTC.